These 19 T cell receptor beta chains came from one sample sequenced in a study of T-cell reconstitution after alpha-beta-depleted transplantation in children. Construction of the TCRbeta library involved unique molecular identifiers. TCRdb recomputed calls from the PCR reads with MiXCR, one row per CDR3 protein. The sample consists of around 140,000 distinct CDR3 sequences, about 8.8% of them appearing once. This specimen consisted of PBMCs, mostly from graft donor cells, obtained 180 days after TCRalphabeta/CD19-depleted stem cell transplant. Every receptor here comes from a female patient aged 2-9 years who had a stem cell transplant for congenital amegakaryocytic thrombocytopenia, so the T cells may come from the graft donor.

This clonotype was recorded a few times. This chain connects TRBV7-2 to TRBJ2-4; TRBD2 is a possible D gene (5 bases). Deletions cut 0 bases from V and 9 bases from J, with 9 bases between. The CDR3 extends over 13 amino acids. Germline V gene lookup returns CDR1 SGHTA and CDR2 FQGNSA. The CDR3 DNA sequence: TGTGCCAGCAGCTTAGCGGGTAGCGTCATTCAGTACTTC. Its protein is CASSLAGSVIQYF.

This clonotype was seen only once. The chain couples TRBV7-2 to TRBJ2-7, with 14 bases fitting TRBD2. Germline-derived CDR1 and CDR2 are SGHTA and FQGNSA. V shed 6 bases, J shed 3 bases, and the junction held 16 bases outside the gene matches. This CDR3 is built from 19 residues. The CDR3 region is CASRGRRGQGTSGSYEQYF. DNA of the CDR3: TGTGCCAGCAGGGGCCGGAGGGGACAGGGGACTAGCGGGAGCTACGAGCAGTACTTC.

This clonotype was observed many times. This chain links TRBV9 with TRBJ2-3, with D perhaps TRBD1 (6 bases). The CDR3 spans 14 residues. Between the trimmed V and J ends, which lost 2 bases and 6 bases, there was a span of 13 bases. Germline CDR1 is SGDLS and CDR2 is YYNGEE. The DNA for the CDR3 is TGTGCCAGCAGCGTCACAGGGACCTACGATACGCAGTATTTT. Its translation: CASSVTGTYDTQYF.

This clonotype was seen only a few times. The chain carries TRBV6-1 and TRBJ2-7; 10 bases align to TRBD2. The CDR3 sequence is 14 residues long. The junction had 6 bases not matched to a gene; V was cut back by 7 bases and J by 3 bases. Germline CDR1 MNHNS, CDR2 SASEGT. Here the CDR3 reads CASTDLAGVYEQYF. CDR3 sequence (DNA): TGTGCCAGCACCGACCTAGCGGGAGTCTACGAGCAGTACTTC.

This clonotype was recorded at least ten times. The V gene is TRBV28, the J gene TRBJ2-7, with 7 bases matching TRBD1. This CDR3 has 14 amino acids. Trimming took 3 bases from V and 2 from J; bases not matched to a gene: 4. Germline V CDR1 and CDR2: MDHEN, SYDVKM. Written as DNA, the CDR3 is TGTGCCAGCAGTTTCGACAGGGCAACCTACGAGCAGTACTTC. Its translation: CASSFDRATYEQYF.

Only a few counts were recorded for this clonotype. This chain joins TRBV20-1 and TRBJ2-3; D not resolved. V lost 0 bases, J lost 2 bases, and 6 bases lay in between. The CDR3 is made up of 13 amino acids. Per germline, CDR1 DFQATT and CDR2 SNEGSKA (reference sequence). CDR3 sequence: CSARDPPTDTQYF. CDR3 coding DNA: TGCAGTGCTAGAGACCCGCCCACAGATACGCAGTATTTT.

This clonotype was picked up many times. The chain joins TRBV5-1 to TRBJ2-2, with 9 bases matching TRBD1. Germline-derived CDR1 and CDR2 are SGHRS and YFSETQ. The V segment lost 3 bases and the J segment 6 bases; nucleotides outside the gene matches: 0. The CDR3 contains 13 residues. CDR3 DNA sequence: TGCGCCAGCAGCTACAGGGGGCCCGGGGAGCTGTTTTTT. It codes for CASSYRGPGELFF. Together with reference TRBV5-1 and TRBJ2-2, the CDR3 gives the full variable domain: KAGVTQTPRYLIKTRGQQVTLSCSPISGHRSVSWYQQTPGQGLQFLFEYFSETQRNKGNFPGRFSGRQFSNSRSEMNVSTLELGDSALYLCASSYRGPGELFFGEGSRLTVL.

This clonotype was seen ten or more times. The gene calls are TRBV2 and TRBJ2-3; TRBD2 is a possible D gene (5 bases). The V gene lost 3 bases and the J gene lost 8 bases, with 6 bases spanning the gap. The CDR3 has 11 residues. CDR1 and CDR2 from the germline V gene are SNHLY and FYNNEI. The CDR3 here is CASSEGVTQYF. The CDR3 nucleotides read TGTGCCAGCAGTGAGGGAGTTACGCAGTATTTT.

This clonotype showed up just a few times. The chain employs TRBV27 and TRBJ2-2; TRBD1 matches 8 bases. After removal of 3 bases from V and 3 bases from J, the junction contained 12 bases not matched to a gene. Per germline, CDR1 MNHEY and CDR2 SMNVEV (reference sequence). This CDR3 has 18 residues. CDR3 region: CASSFSWGDRKYTGELFF. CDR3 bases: TGTGCCAGCAGTTTTTCGTGGGGGGACAGGAAATACACCGGGGAGCTGTTTTTT.

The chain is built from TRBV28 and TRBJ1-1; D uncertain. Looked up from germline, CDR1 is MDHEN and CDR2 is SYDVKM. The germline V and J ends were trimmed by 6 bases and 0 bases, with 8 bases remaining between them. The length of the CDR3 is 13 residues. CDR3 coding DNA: TGTGCCAGCAGGCCCGCTATGAACACTGAAGCTTTCTTT. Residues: CASRPAMNTEAFF.

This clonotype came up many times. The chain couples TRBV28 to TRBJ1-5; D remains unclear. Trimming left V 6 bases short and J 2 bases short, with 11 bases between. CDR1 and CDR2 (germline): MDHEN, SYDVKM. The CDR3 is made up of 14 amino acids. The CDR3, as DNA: TGTGCCAGCAGCTCCCCCGCGGGCAATCAGCCCCAGCATTTT. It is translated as CASSSPAGNQPQHF.

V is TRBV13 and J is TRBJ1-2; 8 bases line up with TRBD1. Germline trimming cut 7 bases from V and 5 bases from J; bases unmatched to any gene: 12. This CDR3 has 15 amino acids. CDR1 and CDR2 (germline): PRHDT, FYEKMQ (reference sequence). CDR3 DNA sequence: TGTGCCAGCACCATGGGCCCGGGACAGGCTTATGGCTACACCTTC. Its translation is CASTMGPGQAYGYTF.

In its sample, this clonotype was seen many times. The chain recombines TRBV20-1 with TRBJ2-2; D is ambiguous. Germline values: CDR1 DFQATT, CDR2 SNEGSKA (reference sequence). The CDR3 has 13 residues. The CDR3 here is CSAPSRSTGELFF. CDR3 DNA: TGCAGCGCGCCCTCCCGGAGCACCGGGGAGCTGTTTTTT.

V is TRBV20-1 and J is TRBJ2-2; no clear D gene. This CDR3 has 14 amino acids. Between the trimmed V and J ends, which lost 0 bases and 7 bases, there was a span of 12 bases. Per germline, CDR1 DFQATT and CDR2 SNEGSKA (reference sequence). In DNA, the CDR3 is TGCAGTGCTAGAGACGGCTTTAGAGGCGGGGAGCTGTTTTTT. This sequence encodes CSARDGFRGGELFF.

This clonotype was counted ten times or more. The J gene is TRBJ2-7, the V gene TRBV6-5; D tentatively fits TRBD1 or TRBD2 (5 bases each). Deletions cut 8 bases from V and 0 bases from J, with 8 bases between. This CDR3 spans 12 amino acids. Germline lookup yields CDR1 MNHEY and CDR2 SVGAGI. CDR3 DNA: TGTGCCAGCTGGGACGTCTCCTACGAGCAGTACTTC. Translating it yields CASWDVSYEQYF.

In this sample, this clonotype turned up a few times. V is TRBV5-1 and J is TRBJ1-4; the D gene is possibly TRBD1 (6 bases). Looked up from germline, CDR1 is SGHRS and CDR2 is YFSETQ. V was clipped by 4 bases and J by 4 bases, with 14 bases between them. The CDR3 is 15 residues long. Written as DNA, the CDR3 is TGCGCCAGCAGCGAAACAGGGACTATTAATGAAAAACTGTTTTTT. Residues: CASSETGTINEKLFF. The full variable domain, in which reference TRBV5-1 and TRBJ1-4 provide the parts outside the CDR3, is KAGVTQTPRYLIKTRGQQVTLSCSPISGHRSVSWYQQTPGQGLQFLFEYFSETQRNKGNFPGRFSGRQFSNSRSEMNVSTLELGDSALYLCASSETGTINEKLFFGSGTQLSVL.

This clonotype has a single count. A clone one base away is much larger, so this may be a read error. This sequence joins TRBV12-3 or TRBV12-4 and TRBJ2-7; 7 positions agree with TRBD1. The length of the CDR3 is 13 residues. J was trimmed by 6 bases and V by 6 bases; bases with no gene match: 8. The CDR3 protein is CASSRGQPCEQYF. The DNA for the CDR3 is TGTGCCAGCAGCCGGGGACAGCCCTGCGAGCAGTACTTC.

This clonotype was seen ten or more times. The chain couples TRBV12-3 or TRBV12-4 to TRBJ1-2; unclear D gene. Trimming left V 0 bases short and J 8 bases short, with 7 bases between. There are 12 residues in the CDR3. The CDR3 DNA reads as TGTGCCAGCAGTTTAGCTGGTGGAGGCTACACCTTC. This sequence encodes CASSLAGGGYTF.

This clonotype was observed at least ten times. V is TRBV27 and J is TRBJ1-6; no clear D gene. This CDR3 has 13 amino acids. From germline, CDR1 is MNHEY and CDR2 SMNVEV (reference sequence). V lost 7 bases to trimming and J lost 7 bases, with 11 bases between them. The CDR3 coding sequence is TGTGCCAGCAATCGGCAGCCAAATTCACCCCTCCACTTT. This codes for CASNRQPNSPLHF.